A selection of T cell receptor beta chains follows, all from one sample in a study of sequential checkpoint blockade in melanoma. Measured with immunoSEQ multiplex PCR; TCRdb has only the in-frame clones, and not every one. The table has about 37,000 clones, around 32% seen once. The source material was tumor tissue (inferred from file names), sampled from a patient given nivolumab and ipilimumab in sequence. The receptors shown here come from a human donor with melanoma. CDR3s include the opening cysteine and the closing phenylalanine or tryptophan. Each record gives: clone size, CDR3 length, V gene, D gene, J gene, CDR3 protein, CDR3 DNA. The D gene is left open where the match is weak. Some rows mark clone size as missing; the rest say once, few, many or name a class of expanded clone.

>.|15|TRBV5-1|.|TRBJ1-1
CASSPFGGSNTEAFF
TGCGCCAGCAGCCCCTTCGGGGGCTCGAACACTGAAGCTTTCTTT
>few|16|TRBV11-3|.|TRBJ1-4
CASSAKAAGWDEKLFF
TGTGCCAGCAGCGCGAAAGCTGCAGGGTGGGATGAAAAACTGTTTTTT
>.|16|TRBV6-7|.|TRBJ1-2
CASSAPTGEVNYGYTF
TGTGCCAGCAGTGCGCCGACAGGAGAAGTCAACTATGGCTACACCTTC
>many|14|TRBV11-3|TRBD1|TRBJ1-5
CASSFGRGDQPQHF
TGTGCCAGCAGCTTTGGCAGGGGGGATCAGCCCCAGCATTTT
>.|15|TRBV5-1|.|TRBJ2-1
CASSLEAQGYNEQFF
TGCGCCAGCAGCTTGGAGGCCCAGGGCTACAATGAGCAGTTCTTC
>.|14|TRBV2|.|TRBJ2-3
CASSEERGTDTQYF
TGTGCCAGCAGTGAAGAGCGGGGCACAGATACGCAGTATTTT
>.|15|TRBV19|.|TRBJ1-5
CASSRTPLGNQPQHF
TGTGCCAGTAGCCGGACACCTCTGGGAAATCAGCCCCAGCATTTT
>.|15|TRBV11-3|TRBD2|TRBJ2-1
CASSLALAGDNEQFF
TGTGCCAGCAGCTTGGCACTAGCGGGAGACAATGAGCAGTTCTTC
>few|16|TRBV11-3|.|TRBJ2-1
CASSLLWGSSSNEQFF
TGTGCCAGCAGCTTACTCTGGGGTTCCAGTAGCAATGAGCAGTTCTTC
>.|13|TRBV19|TRBD1|TRBJ1-1
CASSYDRGTEAFF
TGTGCCAGTAGTTACGACAGGGGGACTGAAGCTTTCTTT
>once|16|TRBV15|.|TRBJ2-2
CATSGVGYSNTGELFF
TGTGCCACCAGCGGAGTCGGCTATTCCAACACCGGGGAGCTGTTTTTT
>.|14|TRBV28|TRBD2|TRBJ2-3
CASSQGLATDTQYF
TGTGCCAGCAGTCAGGGACTAGCGACAGATACGCAGTATTTT
>few|15|TRBV11-3|.|TRBJ2-1
CASSLEGQGNNEQFF
TGTGCCAGCAGCTTAGAGGGGCAGGGGAACAATGAGCAGTTCTTC
>.|18|TRBV30|TRBD1|TRBJ1-5
CAWSPRRQGAGGNQPQHF
TGTGCCTGGAGCCCAAGGCGGCAGGGGGCGGGCGGCAATCAGCCCCAGCATTTT
>.|16|TRBV18|TRBD1|TRBJ1-6
CASSPIADRDNSPLHF
TGTGCCAGCTCACCAATAGCGGACAGGGATAATTCACCCCTCCACTTT
>.|16|TRBV18|TRBD1|TRBJ1-2
CASSPPNRGDNYGYTF
TGTGCCAGCTCACCACCGAACAGGGGGGATAACTATGGCTACACCTTC
>few|12|TRBV28|.|TRBJ2-2
CASSGNTGELFF
TGTGCCAGCAGCGGAAACACCGGGGAGCTGTTTTTT
>.|16|TRBV5-1|TRBD1|TRBJ1-3
CASSPDRGLGGNTIYF
TGCGCCAGCAGCCCGGACAGGGGGCTGGGAGGAAACACCATATATTTT
>few|15|TRBV18|.|TRBJ1-1
CASSPPSRVGTEAFF
TGTGCCAGCTCACCACCGTCCAGGGTTGGCACTGAAGCTTTCTTT
>.|14|TRBV19|.|TRBJ2-7
CASSIGSGGYEQYF
TGTGCCAGTAGTATAGGGTCCGGCGGCTACGAGCAGTACTTC
>.|20|TRBV15|.|TRBJ1-3
CATSRDLPDGGGDSGNTIYF
TGTGCCACCAGCAGAGACTTACCCGACGGTGGGGGCGACTCTGGAAACACCATATATTTT
>.|15|TRBV19|.|TRBJ1-1
CASSIVGRGNTEAFF
TGTGCCAGTAGTATAGTAGGCAGGGGGAACACTGAAGCTTTCTTT
>few|18|TRBV1|.|TRBJ2-1
CASSQDRRASRAYNEQFF
TGCGCCAGCAGCCAAGACCGACGGGCCTCGCGGGCCTACAATGAGCAGTTCTTC
>.|16|TRBV9|TRBD2|TRBJ2-1
CASSLLRSGTDNEQFF
TGTGCCAGCAGTTTGTTAAGGAGCGGGACGGACAATGAGCAGTTCTTC
>.|16|TRBV5-1|TRBD1|TRBJ2-7
CASSRSGGQGNYEQYF
TGCGCCAGCAGCCGTTCGGGGGGACAGGGGAACTACGAGCAGTACTTC
>.|15|TRBV19|.|TRBJ1-1
CASSLGGSMNTEAFF
TGTGCCAGTAGTCTTGGGGGATCAATGAACACTGAAGCTTTCTTT
>medium-sized|11|TRBV6-7|.|TRBJ2-1
CASSYWNEQFF
TGTGCCAGCAGTTACTGGAATGAGCAGTTCTTC
>.|16|TRBV5-1|TRBD2|TRBJ2-5
CASSLNPGLERETQYF
TGCGCCAGCAGCTTGAACCCGGGACTAGAAAGGGAGACCCAGTACTTC
>few|16|TRBV9|TRBD2|TRBJ2-3
CASSGKLAGLTDTQYF
TGTGCCAGCAGCGGAAAACTAGCGGGGCTCACAGATACGCAGTATTTT
>few|14|TRBV6-8|.|TRBJ1-2
CASSWRGANYGYTF
TGTGCCAGCAGTTGGCGGGGTGCTAACTATGGCTACACCTTC
>many|14|TRBV9|.|TRBJ1-3
CASSTGSSGNTIYF
TGTGCCAGCAGTACGGGAAGCTCTGGAAACACCATATATTTT
>few|14|TRBV9|.|TRBJ2-3
CASSVGVGADTQYF
TGTGCCAGCAGCGTAGGGGTCGGGGCAGATACGCAGTATTTT
>.|14|TRBV28|.|TRBJ1-5
CASSPGDLVESQHF
TGTGCCAGCAGTCCCGGGGACCTGGTCGAGTCCCAGCATTTT
>.|14|TRBV6-8|.|TRBJ2-1
CASIWRGGRNEQFF
TGTGCCAGCATATGGAGGGGGGGGAGGAATGAGCAGTTCTTC
>.|16|TRBV9|TRBD1|TRBJ1-4
CASSVAPTGGNEKLFF
TGTGCCAGCAGCGTAGCTCCCACAGGGGGTAATGAAAAACTGTTTTTT
>.|16|TRBV10-2|.|TRBJ2-7
CASSYSAPGRGDEQYF
TGCGCCAGCAGTTACTCGGCCCCTGGGAGGGGGGACGAGCAGTACTTC
>.|15|TRBV6-8|TRBD1|TRBJ2-7
CASRGRDRGRYEQYF
TGTGCCAGCAGAGGCAGGGACAGGGGGCGCTACGAGCAGTACTTC
>.|14|TRBV18|.|TRBJ1-2
CASSKKDSNYGYTF
TGTGCCAGCTCAAAAAAGGACAGTAACTATGGCTACACCTTC
>.|14|TRBV5-1|.|TRBJ2-5
CASSRDSLQETQYF
TGCGCCAGCAGCAGAGACAGCCTCCAAGAGACCCAGTACTTC
>.|15|TRBV10-3|.|TRBJ1-4
CAISESTNGGEKLFF
TGTGCCATCAGTGAGTCAACCAACGGGGGGGAAAAACTGTTTTTT
>.|15|TRBV11-3|.|TRBJ2-3
CASSLRAVGTDTQYF
TGTGCCAGCAGCTTGCGGGCAGTCGGTACAGATACGCAGTATTTT
>.|14|TRBV25-1|.|TRBJ2-3
CASRVSGGTDTQYF
TGTGCCAGCAGGGTTAGCGGTGGCACAGATACGCAGTATTTT
>.|14|TRBV19|TRBD2|TRBJ2-1
CASSTGLDGNEQFF
TGTGCCAGTAGTACTGGACTAGACGGGAATGAGCAGTTCTTC
>.|15|TRBV11-3|TRBD1|TRBJ1-5
CASSSLQGANQPQHF
TGTGCCAGCAGCTCCCTACAGGGGGCTAATCAGCCCCAGCATTTT
>.|15|TRBV6-8|TRBD1|TRBJ1-1
CASRQRQGTGTEAFF
TGTGCCAGCAGACAAAGACAGGGCACGGGGACTGAAGCTTTCTTT
>once|14|TRBV19|.|TRBJ2-7
CASSITGANYEQYF
TGTGCCAGTAGTATTACCGGAGCAAACTACGAGCAGTACTTC
>once|14|TRBV30|.|TRBJ1-6
CAWTRSSYNSPLHF
TGTGCCTGGACGCGGAGCTCCTATAATTCACCCCTCCACTTT
>.|16|TRBV7-5|.|TRBJ2-3
CASSLPAGLSTDTQYF
TGTGCCAGCAGCCTACCTGCGGGATTAAGTACAGATACGCAGTATTTT
>few|16|TRBV2|TRBD1|TRBJ1-2
CASTREQGVMFYGYTF
TGTGCCAGCACCCGAGAACAGGGGGTAATGTTTTATGGCTACACCTTC
>.|15|TRBV11-3|.|TRBJ1-6
CASSLGGPGGSPLHF
TGTGCCAGCAGCTTGGGTGGCCCGGGCGGTTCACCCCTCCACTTT
>few|16|TRBV9|.|TRBJ2-2
CASSVAGRSGTGELFF
TGTGCCAGCAGCGTAGCGGGTCGATCGGGTACCGGGGAGCTGTTTTTT
>.|15|TRBV15|TRBD1|TRBJ1-6
CATSRGQGGNSPLHF
TGTGCCACCAGCAGAGGACAGGGCGGTAATTCACCCCTCCACTTT
>.|12|TRBV6-8|.|TRBJ1-2
CASSSTGGGYTF
TGTGCCAGCAGTAGCACAGGAGGGGGCTACACCTTC
>.|13|TRBV28|.|TRBJ1-5
CASTQSGNQPQHF
TGTGCCAGCACCCAATCGGGCAATCAGCCCCAGCATTTT
>.|18|TRBV28|TRBD2|TRBJ2-7
CASSIRQKTSGSSYEQYF
TGTGCCAGCAGTATCAGACAGAAGACTAGCGGGAGCTCCTACGAGCAGTACTTC
>.|14|TRBV5-1|.|TRBJ2-1
CASSSGTLYNEQFF
TGCGCCAGCAGCTCCGGGACACTTTACAATGAGCAGTTCTTC
>.|15|TRBV6-8|.|TRBJ1-3
CASSYSGVTGNTIYF
TGTGCCAGCAGTTACTCCGGCGTTACTGGAAACACCATATATTTT
>few|15|TRBV9|TRBD1|TRBJ1-4
CASSVAQGTNEKLFF
TGTGCCAGCAGCGTCGCACAGGGGACTAATGAAAAACTGTTTTTT